These 24 T cell receptor beta chains originate from one sample sequenced in a study of blood T cell repertoires in COVID-19. Some clones are missing from TCRdb's copy, which holds only in-frame ones; the method was immunoSEQ multiplex PCR. Of about 93,000 clones listed, roughly nine tenths are singletons. Sequences were obtained from peripheral blood. The receptors here all came from a human donor with active COVID-19. The donor label of this sample is uncertain.

The rearrangement uses TRBV24-1 and TRBJ1-1; 7 nucleotides match TRBD1. Germline lookup yields CDR1 KGHDR and CDR2 SFDVKD. The CDR3 has 14 amino acids. V lost 4 bases to trimming and J lost 3 bases; unmatched junction nucleotides: 4. CDR3 sequence reads: CATSDIRGYTEAFF. The CDR3 DNA is TGTGCCACCAGTGACATCAGGGGGTACACTGAAGCTTTCTTT.

The CDR3: CASSLSGGSGYTGELFF. In nucleotides, the CDR3 is TGTGCCAGCAGTTTATCAGGAGGGAGTGGATACACCGGGGAGCTGTTTTTT. J is TRBJ2-2 and V is TRBV27; D perhaps matches TRBD2 (6 bases). CDR1 and CDR2 from the germline V gene are MNHEY and SMNVEV (reference sequence). This CDR3 spans 17 amino acids. The V and J ends lost 0 bases and 3 bases respectively, with 14 bases between them.

V is TRBV7-2 and J is TRBJ2-5; 7 bases map to TRBD1. Germline V gene sequence: CDR1 SGHTA, CDR2 FQGNSA. The J segment lost 5 bases and the V segment lost 2 bases, leaving 17 bases of the junction unmatched. The CDR3 is 18 residues long. The DNA of the CDR3 is TGTGCCAGCAGCTTATTCAAAGGGAACAGGGGAAATGGGGAGACCCAGTACTTC. Translated: CASSLFKGNRGNGETQYF.

The gene calls are TRBV7-2 and TRBJ1-1; 9 bases map to TRBD1. CDR1 SGHTA and CDR2 FQGNSA come from the germline V gene. This CDR3 has 16 residues. Losses at the gene ends were 4 bases for V and 1 base for J; bases not matched to a gene: 7. The CDR3 here is CASSYNRGRRNTEAFF. In nucleotides, the CDR3 is TGTGCCAGCAGCTATAACAGGGGGCGGCGGAACACTGAAGCTTTCTTT.

V gene TRBV6-5 combines with J gene TRBJ2-7, with D tentatively TRBD1 (6 bases). Germline V lookup: CDR1 MNHEY, CDR2 SVGAGI. The V and J ends lost 6 bases and 3 bases respectively, with 12 bases between them. The CDR3 spans 13 residues. CDR3 DNA: TGTGCCAGCAGCCTCAGGGGAGACTACGAGCAGTACTTC. Protein product: CASSLRGDYEQYF.

The V gene is TRBV6-2 or TRBV6-3, the J gene TRBJ1-1; 11 bases align to TRBD1. This CDR3 region has 14 residues. In germline, CDR1 is MNHEY, CDR2 SVGEGT. With 5 bases clipped from V and 7 bases from J, the junction kept 6 bases outside the gene matches. CDR3 DNA sequence: TGTGCCAGCAGTGGGACAGGGGGGTACCTTGAAGCTTTCTTT. It specifies CASSGTGGYLEAFF.

The genes are TRBV2 and TRBJ1-1; D call uncertain. CDR3 length: 15 amino acids. Germline lookup yields CDR1 SNHLY and CDR2 FYNNEI. The V gene lost 5 bases and the J gene lost 1 base, with 14 bases spanning the gap. CDR3 protein: CASSQEGVPNTEAFF. The CDR3 DNA reads TGTGCCAGCAGTCAAGAGGGAGTACCGAACACTGAAGCTTTCTTT.

Only a few counts were recorded for this clone. The chain combines TRBV15 with TRBJ1-4; tentative D call: TRBD1 (5 bases). Germline loops: CDR1 LNHNV, CDR2 YYDKDF (reference sequence). The CDR3 runs to 17 residues. V was pared by 1 base and J by 5 bases, with 17 bases between. CDR3 sequence: CATSRAGTVRQNEKLFF. CDR3 sequence (DNA): TGTGCCACCAGCAGAGCAGGTACCGTAAGACAGAATGAAAAACTGTTTTTT.

In this sample, this clone turned up a few times. Here the CDR3 reads CASSSGGNEKLFF. The CDR3 DNA reads as TGTGCCAGCAGCTCGGGAGGGAATGAAAAACTGTTTTTT. The chain has TRBV3-1 (or the pseudogene TRBV3-2) and TRBJ1-4, with D unresolved. V lost 5 bases and J 5 bases, leaving 9 bases between the germline ends. This CDR3 has 13 residues. CDR1 and CDR2 (germline): LGHDT, YNNKEL (reference sequence).

This chain joins TRBV7-8 and TRBJ2-3, with D perhaps matching TRBD1 (6 bases). This CDR3 region has 14 residues. Germline V gives CDR1 SGHVS, CDR2 FQNEAQ. Trimming took off 1 base at V and 4 bases at J, with 9 bases between the two ends. The CDR3 nucleotides read TGTGCCAGCAGCTTAGGAGCAGGGGCAGATACGCAGTATTTT. It specifies CASSLGAGADTQYF.

The chain has TRBV27 and TRBJ2-1; TRBD2 agrees at 8 bases. Germline V gene sequence: CDR1 MNHEY, CDR2 SMNVEV (reference sequence). The length of the CDR3 is 17 residues. V was pared by 5 bases and J by 6 bases, with 15 bases of the junction left unmatched. In DNA, the CDR3 is TGTGCCAGCAGTCCTCTCCAGCGGGGGCCTCGCTTCAATGAGCAGTTCTTC. It is translated as CASSPLQRGPRFNEQFF.

The chain joins TRBV7-6 to TRBJ2-2; possible D gene TRBD1, 5 bases. V was clipped by 2 bases and J by 7 bases, with 17 bases between them. CDR1 and CDR2 from the germline V gene are SGHVS and FNYEAQ. This CDR3 has 16 amino acids. The CDR3 DNA reads as TGTGCCAGCAGCTTAACCCCTGGGGCAGGGCTCGGGGAGCTGTTTTTT. It codes for CASSLTPGAGLGELFF.

The chain carries TRBV28 and TRBJ1-2, with TRBD1 identical over 10 bases. After removal of 6 bases from V and 7 bases from J, the junction contained 2 bases not matched to a gene. CDR3 length: 12 residues. Germline CDR1 is MDHEN and CDR2 is SYDVKM. CDR3 residues: CASSGTGVGYTF. The CDR3 DNA reads TGTGCCAGCAGCGGGACAGGGGTTGGCTACACCTTC.

The chain joins TRBV4-1 to TRBJ2-7; 10 nucleotides agree with TRBD1. The germline CDR1 and CDR2 sequences are MGHRA and YSYEKL. The ends lost 4 bases at V and 3 bases at J; junction bases unmatched: 6. The CDR3 covers 15 residues. This CDR3 reads CASSRTGTGVYEQYF. The CDR3 DNA sequence: TGCGCCAGCAGCCGGACCGGGACAGGGGTCTACGAGCAGTACTTC.

V and J are TRBV19 and TRBJ2-1; weak D call: TRBD1 (5 bases). The CDR3 length is 14 residues. Per germline, CDR1 LNHDA and CDR2 SQIVND (reference sequence). V dropped 8 bases and J dropped 1 base, with 12 bases sitting between them. The CDR3 spells CASQSGLSYNEQFF. CDR3 bases: TGTGCCAGTCAGTCAGGGCTGTCCTACAATGAGCAGTTCTTC. The variable domain in full, completed from reference TRBV19 and TRBJ2-1, reads DGGITQSPKYLFRKEGQNVTLSCEQNLNHDAMYWYRQDPGQGLRLIYYSQIVNDFQKGDIAEGYSVSREKKESFPLTVTSAQKNPTAFYLCASQSGLSYNEQFFGPGTRLTVL.

This clone was detected only a few times. This chain uses TRBV2 with TRBJ2-7; a weak D match, TRBD2 (5 bases). Trimming took off 6 bases at V and 2 bases at J, with 23 bases between the two ends. The germline V gene encodes CDR1 SNHLY and CDR2 FYNNEI. The CDR3 is 17 residues long. In DNA, the CDR3 is TGTGCCAGCAGACGAGGGATAACTCCATCGGGGACCTACGAGCAGTACTTC. This gives the protein CASRRGITPSGTYEQYF.

This clone was counted once. The chain has TRBV18 and TRBJ2-2; a possible D gene is TRBD1 (6 bases). The V gene's germline CDR1 is KGHSH and CDR2 LQKENI. The CDR3 sequence is 16 residues long. V lost 2 bases and J 4 bases, leaving 14 bases between the germline ends. CDR3 sequence (DNA): TGTGCCAGCTCACCAAAAGATACAGGGCGCACCGGGGAGCTGTTTTTT. Amino acids: CASSPKDTGRTGELFF. The variable domain in full, completed from reference TRBV18 and TRBJ2-2, reads NAGVMQNPRHLVRRRGQEARLRCSPMKGHSHVYWYRQLPEEGLKFMVYLQKENIIDESGMPKERFSAEFPKEGPSILRIQQVVRGDSAAYFCASSPKDTGRTGELFFGEGSRLTVL.

The chain couples TRBV11-2 to TRBJ1-6; 11 bases map to TRBD1. Germline CDR1 SGHAT, CDR2 FQNNGV. The CDR3 covers 15 residues. V gave up 3 bases and J gave up 11 bases; unmatched junction bases: 6. CDR3 sequence: CASSLLPGQGAPLHF. DNA of the CDR3: TGTGCCAGCAGCTTGCTCCCGGGACAGGGGGCACCCCTCCACTTT.

V is TRBV9 and J is TRBJ2-5; D is undetermined. Germline V gene lookup returns CDR1 SGDLS and CDR2 YYNGEE. V shed 2 bases and J shed 8 bases, with 16 bases lying between them. The length of the CDR3 is 14 residues. CDR3 in amino acids: CASSVSLERFTQYF. Written as DNA, the CDR3 is TGTGCCAGCAGCGTGAGCCTAGAGAGATTTACCCAGTACTTC.

This clone was counted once. The chain links TRBV18 to TRBJ1-2; no clear D gene. This CDR3 spans 15 amino acids. V was pared by 4 bases and J by 2 bases, with 14 bases between. Germline assignment: CDR1 KGHSH and CDR2 LQKENI. CDR3 region: CASSLSKTLNYGYTF. CDR3 nucleotides: TGTGCCAGCTCACTGTCCAAGACTCTAAACTATGGCTACACCTTC.

This clone was counted between two and nine times. The J gene is TRBJ2-3, the V gene TRBV7-3; D is uncertain. The CDR3 totals 18 residues. With 0 bases removed from V and 1 base from J, the gap between germline ends came to 17 bases. Per germline, CDR1 SGHTA and CDR2 FQGTGA. The CDR3 protein is CASSLTSGGPLGTDTQYF. In DNA form, the CDR3 reads TGTGCCAGCAGCTTAACGTCTGGCGGCCCCCTCGGCACAGATACGCAGTATTTT.

J is TRBJ2-5 and V is TRBV27; 8 bases are shared with TRBD2. Germline trimming cut 3 bases from V and 2 bases from J; bases unmatched to any gene: 5. CDR3 length equals 15 residues. Germline lookup yields CDR1 MNHEY and CDR2 SMNVEV (reference sequence). CDR3 amino acids: CASSFGGGTQETQYF. The CDR3 DNA reads TGTGCCAGCAGTTTCGGCGGGGGGACTCAAGAGACCCAGTACTTC.

The rearrangement links TRBV4-1 to TRBJ2-1, with 10 positions matching TRBD2. Trimming removed 1 base from V and 6 bases from J; junction bases left unmatched: 9. From germline, CDR1 is MGHRA and CDR2 YSYEKL. This CDR3 is 17 amino acids long. CDR3 amino acids: CASSQAAERGGINEQFF. Here the CDR3 DNA reads TGCGCCAGCAGCCAAGCCGCGGAGCGGGGGGGCATCAATGAGCAGTTCTTC.

This clone came up a few times. The chain joins TRBV7-2 to TRBJ1-6; D ambiguous. The CDR3 spans 15 residues. From germline, CDR1 is SGHTA and CDR2 FQGNSA. V shed 3 bases and J shed 0 bases, with 6 bases lying between them. The CDR3 region is CASSLRHSYNSPLHF. CDR3 sequence (DNA): TGTGCCAGCAGCTTGAGACACTCCTATAATTCACCCCTCCACTTT.